These 22 T cell receptor beta chains share one sample of origin, sequenced in a study of cytomegalovirus exposure and HLA in healthy donors. This PCR relied on a set of 60 Vbeta primers and 13 Jbeta primers. Some clones are missing from TCRdb's copy, which holds only in-frame ones; the method was immunoSEQ multiplex PCR. The top ten clones hold more than 9% of a sample with about 150,000 clones, about 70% of them seen once. Sequenced sample: PBMCs. The receptors derive from a man under 40 in good health and CMV-seropositive.

Of note for this clone: At one end, the junction sequence differs from germline, possibly due to a read error. The rearrangement joins TRBV5-4 to TRBJ2-3; tentatively, D is TRBD2 (5 bases). Germline CDR1 and CDR2: SGHNT and YYREEE (reference sequence). CDR3 size: 16 residues. As DNA, the CDR3 is TGTGCCGGCAGCTTGAAACGGGATCATAGCACAGATACGCAGTATTTT. Amino acid sequence: CAGSLKRDHSTDTQYF.

This chain uses TRBV14 with TRBJ2-4, with TRBD2 as a possible D gene (7 bases). With 4 bases removed from V and 1 base from J, the gap between germline ends came to 8 bases. Per the germline V gene, CDR1 is SGHDN and CDR2 is FVKESK. The CDR3 totals 14 residues. CDR3 bases: TGTGCCAGCAGCCGGGGGGGCGCCAAAAACATTCAGTACTTC. Translation gives CASSRGGAKNIQYF.

In its sample, this clone was seen a few times. The chain has TRBV30 and TRBJ2-7, with 10 bases matching TRBD2. CDR3 length equals 15 residues. V was clipped by 3 bases and J by 5 bases; unmatched bases: 10. From germline, CDR1 is GTSNPN and CDR2 SVGIG (reference sequence). CDR3 protein: CAWSVAGGIPNEQYF. CDR3 sequence (DNA): TGTGCCTGGAGCGTAGCGGGAGGAATCCCTAACGAGCAGTACTTC.

There are a few counts of this clone. V usage is TRBV30 and J usage is TRBJ2-5; 8 bases agree with TRBD1. The J segment lost 5 bases and the V segment lost 0 bases, leaving 11 bases of the junction unmatched. Looked up from germline, CDR1 is GTSNPN and CDR2 is SVGIG (reference sequence). This CDR3 is built from 16 residues. The CDR3 here is CAWSVLIGRGQETQYF. The CDR3 nucleotides read TGTGCCTGGAGTGTACTAATAGGCAGGGGGCAGGAGACCCAGTACTTC.

The chain recombines TRBV5-1 with TRBJ2-7; D perhaps matches TRBD1 (5 bases). The CDR3 is 18 amino acids. Between the trimmed V and J ends, which lost 0 bases and 2 bases, there was a span of 21 bases. Per the germline V gene, CDR1 is SGHRS and CDR2 is YFSETQ. The CDR3 reads CASSLAFYRGQTAYEQYF. Written as DNA, the CDR3 is TGCGCCAGCAGCTTGGCCTTCTACCGAGGACAAACAGCCTACGAGCAGTACTTC.

V gene TRBV27 combines with J gene TRBJ2-7, with D tentatively TRBD2 (6 bases). With 3 bases removed from V and 5 bases from J, the gap between germline ends came to 14 bases. This CDR3 region has 14 residues. CDR1 and CDR2 (germline): MNHEY, SMNVEV (reference sequence). CDR3 sequence (DNA): TGTGCCAGCAGTTTCCGGGGGTACTCTCACGAGCAGTACTTC. Amino acids: CASSFRGYSHEQYF.

The chain has TRBV6-5 and TRBJ2-7, with TRBD2 identical over 13 bases. The CDR3 is 16 residues long. The V and J ends lost 4 bases and 6 bases, in that order; junction bases with no gene match: 9. The germline gives CDR1 MNHEY, CDR2 SVGAGI. CDR3 DNA: TGTGCCAGCAGTTTTACCGGGACTAGCGGGAAGTTCGAGCAGTACTTC. Amino acids: CASSFTGTSGKFEQYF.

V and J are TRBV5-1 and TRBJ2-5, with 11 positions matching TRBD2. CDR3 size: 15 residues. CDR1 and CDR2 from the germline V gene are SGHRS and YFSETQ. The junction had 6 bases not matched to a gene; V was cut back by 4 bases and J by 4 bases. CDR3 bases: TGCGCCAGCAGCGTCGGGACTAGCGGACTAGAGACCCAGTACTTC. This translates into CASSVGTSGLETQYF.

The chain is built from TRBV19 and TRBJ1-5, with D perhaps matching TRBD1 (5 bases). Germline lookup yields CDR1 LNHDA and CDR2 SQIVND (reference sequence). V lost 3 bases to trimming and J lost 1 base, with 10 bases between them. This CDR3 comprises 15 residues. The CDR3 loop reads CASSIQGVSNQPQHF. The CDR3 DNA follows: TGTGCCAGTAGTATCCAGGGTGTAAGCAATCAGCCCCAGCATTTT.

The V and J genes are TRBV5-6 and TRBJ1-6, with TRBD1 matching over 7 bases. Germline assignment: CDR1 SGHDT and CDR2 YYEEEE. The CDR3 loop spans 16 amino acids. Germline trimming cut 4 bases from V and 7 bases from J; bases unmatched to any gene: 11. CDR3: CASSPQGGLINSPLHF. For the CDR3, the DNA is TGTGCCAGCAGCCCCCAGGGGGGACTGATAAATTCACCCCTCCACTTT.

The V and J genes are TRBV25-1 and TRBJ1-1, with a weak D call TRBD1 (5 bases). CDR1 and CDR2 (germline): MGHDK, SYGVNS. The V end was cut by 0 bases, the J end by 5 bases, with 13 bases between. The CDR3 is made up of 15 amino acids. In nucleotides, the CDR3 is TGTGCCAGCAGTGAATACAAAGGCCGGGGGACTGAAGCTTTCTTT. Amino acids: CASSEYKGRGTEAFF.

This clone was found a few times. This CDR3 reads CASSYRISRSNYGYTF. The DNA of the CDR3 is TGTGCCAGCAGTTACAGAATTAGTCGGTCTAACTATGGCTACACCTTC. J is TRBJ1-2 and V is TRBV6-5; the D is unclear. This CDR3 is 16 amino acids long. Germline-derived CDR1 and CDR2 are MNHEY and SVGAGI. V dropped 2 bases and J dropped 0 bases, with 13 bases sitting between them.

The V and J genes are TRBV19 and TRBJ2-7, with D perhaps TRBD2 (5 bases). Germline V lookup: CDR1 LNHDA, CDR2 SQIVND (reference sequence). The CDR3 extends over 14 amino acids. The V end was cut by 1 base, the J end by 7 bases, with 14 bases between. DNA of the CDR3: TGTGCCAGTAGTATAGTTCCCCTAGCTCGTGAGCAGTACTTC. This gives the protein CASSIVPLAREQYF. Looking up the rest from reference TRBV19 and TRBJ2-7 gives the full variable domain: DGGITQSPKYLFRKEGQNVTLSCEQNLNHDAMYWYRQDPGQGLRLIYYSQIVNDFQKGDIAEGYSVSREKKESFPLTVTSAQKNPTAFYLCASSIVPLAREQYFGPGTRLTVT.

J is TRBJ2-7 and V is TRBV20-1; maybe TRBD1 (5 bases). Germline V CDR1 and CDR2: DFQATT, SNEGSKA (reference sequence). Trimming left V 6 bases short and J 3 bases short, with 9 bases between. The CDR3 extends over 11 amino acids. CDR3 bases: TGCAGTGCCCGTACAGGCTACGAGCAGTACTTC. As protein: CSARTGYEQYF.

This chain links TRBV28 with TRBJ2-7; a possible D gene is TRBD1 (5 bases). CDR3 length: 12 amino acids. The ends were cut back, 8 bases at V and 4 bases at J, with 12 bases in the middle. Germline CDR1 and CDR2: MDHEN and SYDVKM. For the CDR3, the DNA is TGTGCCAGCGGTAAAAGGGGATACGAGCAGTACTTC. Translated: CASGKRGYEQYF. Together with reference TRBV28 and TRBJ2-7, the CDR3 gives the full variable domain: DVKVTQSSRYLVKRTGEKVFLECVQDMDHENMFWYRQDPGLGLRLIYFSYDVKMKEKGDIPEGYSVSREKKERFSLILESASTNQTSMYLCASGKRGYEQYFGPGTRLTVT.

This clone appeared a few times. The chain employs TRBV11-1 and TRBJ2-5; weak D call: TRBD2 (5 bases). With 8 bases removed from V and 3 bases from J, the gap between germline ends came to 13 bases. CDR3 length: 13 residues. Germline V gives CDR1 SGHAT, CDR2 FQDESV (reference sequence). The CDR3 DNA is TGTGCCAGCCAAGCGGTCACGAAAGAGACCCAGTACTTC. This codes for CASQAVTKETQYF.

This chain links TRBV5-1 with TRBJ1-1; 11 bases are a match to TRBD1. Per the germline V gene, CDR1 is SGHRS and CDR2 is YFSETQ. After removal of 6 bases from V and 6 bases from J, the junction contained 7 bases not matched to a gene. The CDR3 extends over 14 amino acids. CDR3 in amino acids: CASTVDRGLAEAFF. Here the CDR3 DNA reads TGCGCCAGCACCGTGGACAGGGGGCTGGCTGAAGCTTTCTTT.

The V call is TRBV29-1, the J call TRBJ2-1; D is possibly TRBD2 (6 bases). The ends were cut back, 7 bases at V and 4 bases at J, with 14 bases in the middle. CDR1 is SQVTM and CDR2 is ANQGSEA in the germline V gene. The CDR3 is 13 residues long. The CDR3 bases are TGCAGCGGATTACGGACTACATACAATGAGCAGTTCTTC. Translating gives CSGLRTTYNEQFF.

On this clone itself: Relative to the germline gene, one junction end is altered; a read error may explain this. The chain is built from TRBV28 and TRBJ1-5; D gene ambiguous. In germline, CDR1 is MDHEN, CDR2 SYDVKM. The CDR3 spans 15 residues. The CDR3 reads CPSSFIQDSNQPQHF. CDR3 coding DNA: TGTCCCAGCAGTTTCATCCAGGATAGCAATCAGCCCCAGCATTTT.

On this clone itself: The sample has other DNA sequences that encode this CDR3 too. The rearrangement joins TRBV27 to TRBJ2-1; 11 nucleotides match TRBD2. The CDR3 runs 15 residues. Germline V gene data show CDR1 as MNHEY and CDR2 as SMNVEV (reference sequence). J gave up 4 bases and V 6 bases, and 5 bases lay outside the gene matches. CDR3 nucleotides: TGTGCCAGCAGAACCGGGACTAGCGGTTACAATGAGCAGTTCTTC. Translated: CASRTGTSGYNEQFF.

The chain is built from TRBV6-5 and TRBJ1-6; weak D call: TRBD1 (6 bases). CDR1 is MNHEY and CDR2 is SVGAGI in the germline V gene. This CDR3 spans 14 amino acids. The germline V and J ends were trimmed by 2 bases and 11 bases, with 13 bases remaining between them. This chain's CDR3 is CASSYDRLLTPLHF. CDR3 bases: TGTGCCAGCAGTTACGACAGGTTATTGACACCCCTCCACTTT.

This chain links TRBV2 with TRBJ1-1, with 8 bases fitting TRBD1. The CDR3 runs 14 residues. Looked up from germline, CDR1 is SNHLY and CDR2 is FYNNEI. The J segment lost 6 bases and the V segment lost 0 bases, leaving 3 bases of the junction unmatched. CDR3 sequence: CASSEAPGGPEAFF. For the CDR3, the DNA is TGTGCCAGCAGTGAAGCGCCAGGGGGCCCTGAAGCTTTCTTT.